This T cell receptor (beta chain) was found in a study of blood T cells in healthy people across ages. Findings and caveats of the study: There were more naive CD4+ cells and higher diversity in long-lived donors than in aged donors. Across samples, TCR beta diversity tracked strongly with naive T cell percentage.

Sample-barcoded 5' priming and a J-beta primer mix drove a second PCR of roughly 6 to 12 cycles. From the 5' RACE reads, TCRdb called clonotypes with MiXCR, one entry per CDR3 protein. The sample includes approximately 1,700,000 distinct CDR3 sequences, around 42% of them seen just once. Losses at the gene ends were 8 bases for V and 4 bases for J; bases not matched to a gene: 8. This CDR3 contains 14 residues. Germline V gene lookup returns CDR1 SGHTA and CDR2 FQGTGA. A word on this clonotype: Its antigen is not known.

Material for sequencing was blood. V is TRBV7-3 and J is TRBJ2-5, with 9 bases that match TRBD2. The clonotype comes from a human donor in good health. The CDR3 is CASFCGGAPETQYF. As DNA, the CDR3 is TGTGCCAGCTTTTGCGGGGGGGCACCAGAGACCCAGTACTTC.